These 9 T cell receptor beta chains were all obtained from the same sample, sequenced in a study of blood T cell repertoires in COVID-19. The repertoire was sequenced with immunoSEQ multiplex PCR; TCRdb's copy has only in-frame clones and lacks some. Of more than 80,000 clones listed, around 67% are singletons. Material: peripheral blood. The receptor source for this set is a woman aged 60 to 75 in a cohort sampled during active or convalescent COVID-19.

This chain joins TRBV12-3 or TRBV12-4 and TRBJ2-7, with 10 bases identical to TRBD1. CDR3 length: 13 residues. Unmatched junction bases numbered 1, after V lost 5 bases and J lost 3 bases. The CDR3 DNA reads TGTGCCAGCAGTAGGACAGGGGGCTACGAGCAGTACTTC. Protein: CASSRTGGYEQYF.

This clone was observed a single time. One end of the junction varies from germline; a read error may be responsible. This rearrangement joins TRBV2 to TRBJ2-7; D perhaps matches TRBD1 (5 bases). The CDR3 loop spans 14 amino acids. Germline-derived CDR1 and CDR2 are SNHLY and FYNNEI. The CDR3 region has the DNA TGTGTCAGCATACTTGGACATCACGCCTACGAGCAGTACTTC. Translating it yields CVSILGHHAYEQYF.

The chain is built from TRBV5-1 and TRBJ2-1; weak D call: TRBD1 (6 bases). The V end lost 7 bases, the J end lost 3 bases, and 17 bases lay between the germline ends. Germline V gives CDR1 SGHRS, CDR2 YFSETQ. The CDR3 length is 15 residues. CDR3: CASSRGGGDYNEQFF. The CDR3 DNA sequence: TGCGCCAGCTCCCGAGGTGGGGGCGACTACAATGAGCAGTTCTTC.

This clone has a handful of counts. This chain uses TRBV9 with TRBJ2-5; TRBD2 matches at 9 bases. The germline V gene encodes CDR1 SGDLS and CDR2 YYNGEE. V lost 0 bases, J lost 2 bases, and 5 bases stayed unmatched. CDR3 size: 16 residues. In DNA, the CDR3 is TGTGCCAGCAGCGTAGCGGCTAGCGGGGTTCAAGAGACCCAGTACTTC. It codes for CASSVAASGVQETQYF.

This chain links TRBV6-6 with TRBJ1-1, with TRBD1 identical over 7 bases. Germline CDR1 MNHNY, CDR2 SVGAGI (reference sequence). Trimming removed 0 bases from V and 8 bases from J; junction bases left unmatched: 6. The CDR3 extends over 14 amino acids. The CDR3 spells CASSYSGTDQEAFF. The CDR3, as DNA: TGTGCCAGCAGTTACTCGGGGACAGATCAGGAAGCTTTCTTT.

This clone was seen a few times. The chain employs TRBV10-3 and TRBJ1-6; D possibly corresponds to TRBD1 (5 bases). Germline values: CDR1 ENHRY, CDR2 SYGVKD. The length of the CDR3 is 13 residues. The V end was cut by 5 bases, the J end by 8 bases, with 10 bases between. Here the CDR3 reads CAISSRDYSPLHF. Here the CDR3 DNA reads TGTGCCATCAGTTCCAGGGATTATTCACCCCTCCACTTT.

The chain combines TRBV7-8 with TRBJ2-1; 8 bases map to TRBD2. The germline V gene has CDR1 SGHVS and CDR2 FQNEAQ. V lost 1 base to trimming and J lost 10 bases; unmatched junction nucleotides: 6. This CDR3 has 14 residues. The CDR3 loop reads CASSLGIAGPEQFF. CDR3 coding DNA: TGTGCCAGCAGCTTAGGAATAGCGGGGCCGGAGCAGTTCTTC. Full variable domain (missing parts from reference TRBV7-8 and TRBJ2-1): GAGVSQSPRYKVAKRGQDVALRCDPISGHVSLFWYQQALGQGPEFLTYFQNEAQLDKSGLPSDRFFAERPEGSVSTLKIQRTQQEDSAVYLCASSLGIAGPEQFFGPGTRLTVL.

The chain carries TRBV4-3 and TRBJ1-2, with 9 bases identical to TRBD1. V gave up 4 bases and J gave up 8 bases; unmatched junction bases: 8. This CDR3 contains 14 residues. Germline values: CDR1 LGHNA, CDR2 YSLEER. The CDR3 loop is CASSLDRGGGGYTF. In DNA, the CDR3 is TGCGCCAGCAGCCTGGACAGGGGAGGGGGCGGCTACACCTTC.

The chain links TRBV9 to TRBJ2-5; TRBD2 agrees at 8 bases. From germline, CDR1 is SGDLS and CDR2 YYNGEE. The CDR3 contains 15 residues. V was pared by 2 bases and J by 2 bases, with 5 bases of the junction left unmatched. The CDR3 loop is CASSVNSGAQETQYF. In DNA, the CDR3 is TGTGCCAGCAGCGTGAATAGCGGGGCTCAAGAGACCCAGTACTTC.